The clone carrying this TCR beta chain appeared a few times. Its antigen is as yet unknown. The PCR ran on 60 Vbeta and 13 Jbeta primers. Authors' analysis steps: In a later analysis, the count reached some 73 million unique TCR beta chains, with approximately 10 million shared. Using immunoSEQ multiplex PCR, the repertoire was profiled, and TCRdb retains in-frame clones only, with some absent. That table furnishes V, J and clone size, whereas the DNA furnished D and trimming. The profile shows 99,000 or so clones, about an eighth of them singletons. The data stem from a study of cytomegalovirus exposure and HLA in healthy donors. Findings and limits, study-wide: Sequencing depth across donors, presence/absence analyses assumed, was roughly uniform. It is likely that the observed cluster of highly shared sequence variants was a sequencing artifact.

The CDR3 is 15 amino acids. J was trimmed by 4 bases and V by 6 bases; bases with no gene match: 9. Germline V gene lookup returns CDR1 MDHEN and CDR2 SYDVKM. Sequenced sample: PBMCs. The chain uses TRBV28 and TRBJ1-1; TRBD1 agrees at 9 bases. This clonotype was obtained from a man in his forties in good health and CMV-seropositive. CDR3 coding DNA: TGTGCCAGCAGCGTACAGGGGGCAAGGCGCACTGAAGCTTTCTTT. The encoded protein is CASSVQGARRTEAFF.